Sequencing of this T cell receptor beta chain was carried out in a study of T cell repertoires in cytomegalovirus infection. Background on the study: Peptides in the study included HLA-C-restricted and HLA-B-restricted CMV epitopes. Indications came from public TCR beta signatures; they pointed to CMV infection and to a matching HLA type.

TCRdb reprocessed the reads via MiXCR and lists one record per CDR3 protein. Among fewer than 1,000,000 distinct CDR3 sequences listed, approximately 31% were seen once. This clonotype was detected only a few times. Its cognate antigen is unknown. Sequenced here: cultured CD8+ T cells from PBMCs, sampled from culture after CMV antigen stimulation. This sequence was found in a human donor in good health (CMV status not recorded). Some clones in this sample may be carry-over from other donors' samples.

The CDR3 spells CASSPDQPPLAGNQETQYF. In DNA, the CDR3 is TGTGCCAGCTCACCCGACCAACCTCCTCTAGCGGGGAATCAAGAGACCCAGTACTTC. The chain is built from TRBV18 and TRBJ2-5; 9 bases match TRBD2. The CDR3 contains 19 residues. V lost 3 bases to trimming and J lost 2 bases; unmatched junction nucleotides: 16. The germline CDR1 and CDR2 sequences are KGHSH and LQKENI.